This T cell receptor beta chain was obtained from a study of T cell responses to AZD1222 COVID-19 vaccine. General study points: Donor demographics were predominantly white British with a female majority; clonal diversity may be underestimated. With two AZD1222 doses given, Spike-specific TCR breadth and depth both rose. Within unmutated variant regions lay the reported targets of nearly half of spike-specific TCRs. Of the AZD1222 recipients, only 6 or 7 were seropositive at baseline.

The CDR3 length is 13 residues. Germline V gene data show CDR1 as MNHEY and CDR2 as SVGAGI. Trimming cost V 6 bases and J 8 bases; bases outside gene matches: 8. The protocol was immunoSEQ multiplex PCR, while the TCRdb copy is restricted to in-frame clones and leaves out a portion. The sample lists about 120,000 clones; around 90% were seen once. Remarks on this clone: Its antigen is unknown.

Sequencing used peripheral blood, obtained on day 0 of AZD1222 vaccination. This sequence was found in an adult in good health. The chain employs TRBV6-5 and TRBJ1-2, with 8 bases that match TRBD1. The CDR3 sequence is CASSRDRGSGYTF. CDR3 sequence (DNA): TGTGCCAGCAGCCGAGACAGGGGCTCCGGCTACACCTTC.